This T cell receptor (beta chain) was sequenced for a study of T-cell reconstitution after alpha-beta-depleted transplantation in children. In the case of this clonotype: Its antigen is not known.

The CDR3 consists of 12 residues. Per germline, CDR1 LNHDA and CDR2 SQIVND (reference sequence). V dropped 5 bases and J dropped 10 bases, with 12 bases sitting between them. Study outcomes and limitations: The authors attributed T-cell counts and diversity one year after transplant mostly to newly produced T cells. Some patients owed their high day-60 TCRbeta diversity to surviving recipient T cells and thymic progenitors. Reported findings indicate that, about two months after transplant, alpha-beta T cells came from several hundred expanded clones, which were derived from non-depleted graft cells.

A library of TCRbeta sequences, prepared with unique molecular identifiers, was generated. TCRdb ran MiXCR on the PCR reads and lists one entry per CDR3 protein. The sample lists 700,000 to 950,000 distinct CDR3 sequences, less than 20% occurring once. The chain couples TRBV19 to TRBJ2-1, with unresolved D. The sequence was obtained from a male patient under 18 who had a stem cell transplant for acute lymphoblastic leukemia, so the T cells may come from the graft donor. The sample was PBMCs, mostly from graft donor cells, taken 360 days after TCRalphabeta/CD19-depleted stem cell transplant. CDR3 DNA: TGTGCCAGTAGTGACTCCCTTAGGGAGCAGTTCTTC. It is translated as CASSDSLREQFF.